This record covers a single TCR beta chain. Its target is unknown. The time point: after neoadjuvant nivolumab, at surgical resection. Some clones are missing from TCRdb's copy, which holds only in-frame ones; the method was immunoSEQ multiplex PCR. The repertoire has approximately 43,000 clones, about 76% of them found once; the top ten carry around 4.9%. The sample originates from a study of neoadjuvant anti-PD-1 for oral cavity cancer. Study-wide results and limits: Each response group had just a few patients in TCR analyses.

The CDR3 length is 14 residues. CDR1 and CDR2 (germline): MNHEY, SVGAGI. V was clipped by 0 bases and J by 8 bases, with 13 bases between them. The sequence was obtained from a person between 35 and 79 years old with oral cavity squamous cell carcinoma. The source was PBMCs, collected after nivolumab (anti-PD-1) treatment. V gene TRBV6-5 combines with J gene TRBJ1-2, with D hard to call. The CDR3 DNA follows: TGTGCCAGCAGTTACTCCTACAGCTCGAGAGGCTACACCTTC. Translating gives CASSYSYSSRGYTF.